The clone carrying this TCR beta chain was counted only a few times. The antigen is undetermined. This specimen comes from a study of response to subunit inactivated influenza vaccine. Notes on the study in general: Seasonal influenza vaccination, on each occasion, was suggested by the authors to recruit few new T cells.

TCRdb re-derived calls from the RT-PCR reads in MiXCR, one entry per CDR3 protein. Of just over 300,000 distinct CDR3 sequences in the sample, approximately 21% were seen once. The germline CDR1 and CDR2 sequences are SGHRS and YFSETQ. Trimming removed 0 bases from V and 0 bases from J, with 11 bases in between. The CDR3 totals 16 residues. The TCR was taken from a man between 50 and 69 years old who received an inactivated influenza vaccine. The V and J genes are TRBV5-1 and TRBJ2-3; no definite D call. The sequencing used PBMCs from blood, collected less than 22 months after vaccination. In nucleotides, the CDR3 is TGCGCCAGCAGCTTGGATCCCGCAACTAGCACAGATACGCAGTATTTT. It translates to CASSLDPATSTDTQYF.